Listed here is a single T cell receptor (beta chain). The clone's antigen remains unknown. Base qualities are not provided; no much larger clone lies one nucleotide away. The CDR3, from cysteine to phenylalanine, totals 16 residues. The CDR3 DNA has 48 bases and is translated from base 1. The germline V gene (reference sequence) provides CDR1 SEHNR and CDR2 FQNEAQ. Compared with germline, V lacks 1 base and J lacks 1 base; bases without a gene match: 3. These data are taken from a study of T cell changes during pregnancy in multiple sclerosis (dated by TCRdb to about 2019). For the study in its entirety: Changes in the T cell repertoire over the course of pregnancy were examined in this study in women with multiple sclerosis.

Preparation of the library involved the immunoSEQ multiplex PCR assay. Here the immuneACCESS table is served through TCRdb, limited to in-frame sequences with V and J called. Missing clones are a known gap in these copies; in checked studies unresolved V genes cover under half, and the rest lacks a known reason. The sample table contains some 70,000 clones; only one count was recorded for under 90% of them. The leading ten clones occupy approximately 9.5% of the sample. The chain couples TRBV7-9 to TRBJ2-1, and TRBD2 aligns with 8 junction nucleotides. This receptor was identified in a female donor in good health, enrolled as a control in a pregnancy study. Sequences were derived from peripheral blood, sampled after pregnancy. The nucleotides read TGTGCCAGCAGCTTAGTGAGCGGGAGTTCCTACAATGAGCAGTTCTTC. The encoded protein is CASSLVSGSSYNEQFF.